This TCR beta chain was retrieved from a study of response to subunit inactivated influenza vaccine. Concerning this clonotype: Its target is not known.

The CDR3 spans 15 residues. V shed 3 bases and J shed 7 bases, with 13 bases lying between them. The V gene's germline CDR1 is SEHNR and CDR2 FQNEAQ (reference sequence). TCRdb reanalysed the RT-PCR reads using MiXCR and keeps one entry per CDR3 protein. The repertoire holds 710,000 or so distinct CDR3 sequences, with around 16% as singletons. Study conclusions and caveats: It was the authors' suggestion that each seasonal influenza vaccination recruits few new T cells.

Sequencing used PBMCs from blood, obtained 11 to 12 days after vaccination. This TCR was recovered from a man aged 50-60 years who received an inactivated influenza vaccine. The chain employs TRBV7-9 and TRBJ1-6, with D possibly being TRBD1 (5 bases). CDR3 amino acids: CASSFLRDLNSPLHF. DNA for the CDR3: TGTGCCAGCAGCTTCTTACGGGACCTAAATTCACCCCTCCACTTT.